This T cell receptor beta chain came from a study of vaccination and CD4 T cells after COVID-19. The wider study: Every culture used as a control got a CEFX pool, an HIV-1 Nef pool, or no peptide. Study findings and constraints: In median terms, SARS-CoV-2-reactive clonotypes went from approximately 21 to 40, a nonsignificant rise.

Sequencing of cultured CD4+ T cell DNA used the Oncomine TCR Beta short-read assay. It was cultured CD4+ T cells from which genomic DNA was extracted. TCRdb analysed the PCR reads with MiXCR anew, one entry per CDR3 protein. The sample holds approximately 10,000 distinct CDR3 sequences, about 60% seen once. Trimming at V came to 6 bases and at J to 4 bases, leaving 12 bases not matched to a gene. The CDR3 is 17 residues long. Germline loops: CDR1 MNHNS, CDR2 SASEGT. Treatment in this sample: roughly 10-day PBMC culture with coronavirus spike peptide pools or control peptides (ViraFEST assay). Days 3 and 7 saw half the medium replaced with fresh IL-2 medium. Of note for this clonotype: Its antigen is as yet unknown.

The chain has TRBV6-1 and TRBJ2-3; 11 nucleotides line up with TRBD2. The sequence was obtained from a human donor who had recovered from COVID-19. Sequencing was performed on CD4+ T cells from blood, cultured in vitro. Written as DNA, the CDR3 is TGTGCCAGCAGCCCCCGACTAGCGGGACCCGCTGCAGATACGCAGTATTTT. Protein product: CASSPRLAGPAADTQYF.